This TCR beta chain was identified during a study of technical replicates of blood from several donors. The protocol was immunoSEQ multiplex PCR, while the TCRdb copy is restricted to in-frame clones and leaves out a portion. The table lists tens of thousands of clones, roughly 95% of them singletons, with about 0.36% in the top ten. Between the trimmed V and J ends, which lost 0 bases and 5 bases, there was a span of 14 bases. The CDR3 is made up of 16 amino acids. The germline gives CDR1 SGHRS, CDR2 YFSETQ. This clone was seen a single time. The chain carries TRBV5-1 and TRBJ1-4; no firm D call. The sequence derives from a human donor in good health. Sequencing used T cells isolated from PBMCs. This chain's CDR3 is CASSLASRIRNEKLFF. The CDR3 coding sequence is TGCGCCAGCAGCTTGGCCTCGAGGATCCGAAATGAAAAACTGTTTTTT. The variable domain in full, with the rest retrieved from reference TRBV5-1 and TRBJ1-4, is KAGVTQTPRYLIKTRGQQVTLSCSPISGHRSVSWYQQTPGQGLQFLFEYFSETQRNKGNFPGRFSGRQFSNSRSEMNVSTLELGDSALYLCASSLASRIRNEKLFFGSGTQLSVL.